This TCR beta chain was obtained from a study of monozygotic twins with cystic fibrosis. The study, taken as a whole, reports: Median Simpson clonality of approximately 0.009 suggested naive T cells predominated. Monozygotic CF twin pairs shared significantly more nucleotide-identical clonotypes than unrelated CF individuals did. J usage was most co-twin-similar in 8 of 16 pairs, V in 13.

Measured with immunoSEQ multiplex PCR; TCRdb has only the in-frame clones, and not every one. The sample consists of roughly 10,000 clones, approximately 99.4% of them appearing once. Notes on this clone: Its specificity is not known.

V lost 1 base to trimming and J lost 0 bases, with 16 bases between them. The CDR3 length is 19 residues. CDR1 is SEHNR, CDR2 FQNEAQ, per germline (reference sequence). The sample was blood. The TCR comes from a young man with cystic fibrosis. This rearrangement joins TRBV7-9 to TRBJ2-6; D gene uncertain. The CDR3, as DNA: TGTGCCAGCAGCTTAGTGGGTGGTGAAAGACTCTCTGGGGCCAACGTCCTGACTTTC. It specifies CASSLVGGERLSGANVLTF.